The clone carrying this T cell receptor beta chain showed up just a few times. Its antigen is unknown. The CDR3 is 16 residues long. The ends lost 4 bases at V and 0 bases at J; junction bases unmatched: 5. Germline CDR1 is SGHTA and CDR2 is FQGNSA. The sample comes from a study of T cells in Graves' hyperthyroidism and ophthalmopathy. Study-level background: At the time of initial diagnosis and before any treatment, peripheral blood was collected.

Disease duration under 2 months; hyperthyroidism patients were aged 18 to 65. Fresh 10 ml peripheral blood yielded PBMCs. The CDR3 regions of TCR beta were amplified from RNA transcripts. During a first-round RT-PCR of the TCR CDR3, the HTBI primer set was used. TCRdb ran MiXCR on the multiplex PCR reads and lists one entry per CDR3 protein. The table has approximately 870,000 distinct CDR3 sequences, about two fifths seen once; the top ten hold around 10%. Overall study findings and caveats: With a median lead of about 6.9 months before onset, the model predicted ophthalmopathy.

This chain joins TRBV7-2 and TRBJ2-7; 11 bases fit TRBD2. What was sequenced was blood. This receptor was obtained from a man aged 18 to 30 with Graves' hyperthyroidism. CDR3 sequence (DNA): TGTGCCAGCAGCTCTAGCGGGAGGAAGAGCTCCTACGAGCAGTACTTC. Translating gives CASSSSGRKSSYEQYF.